This TCR beta chain was recovered during a study of blood T cells in healthy people across ages. A second about 7 to 12 cycle PCR used barcoded and J-beta primers. TCRdb passed the 5' RACE reads through MiXCR, listing each CDR3 protein once. This table has about 1.4 million distinct CDR3 sequences, 59% appearing once. The TCR originated in a man aged 18 to 35 in good health. The sequenced sample consisted of blood.

The CDR3 sequence: CASSGGLGGESPNTEAFF. In DNA, the CDR3 is TGTGCCAGCAGCGGGGGTTTGGGGGGTGAGTCCCCAAACACTGAAGCTTTCTTT. The chain recombines TRBV5-6 with TRBJ1-1; D perhaps matches TRBD1 (5 bases). CDR3 size: 18 residues. CDR1 SGHDT and CDR2 YYEEEE come from the germline V gene. V lost 4 bases, J lost 2 bases, and 24 bases lay in between.